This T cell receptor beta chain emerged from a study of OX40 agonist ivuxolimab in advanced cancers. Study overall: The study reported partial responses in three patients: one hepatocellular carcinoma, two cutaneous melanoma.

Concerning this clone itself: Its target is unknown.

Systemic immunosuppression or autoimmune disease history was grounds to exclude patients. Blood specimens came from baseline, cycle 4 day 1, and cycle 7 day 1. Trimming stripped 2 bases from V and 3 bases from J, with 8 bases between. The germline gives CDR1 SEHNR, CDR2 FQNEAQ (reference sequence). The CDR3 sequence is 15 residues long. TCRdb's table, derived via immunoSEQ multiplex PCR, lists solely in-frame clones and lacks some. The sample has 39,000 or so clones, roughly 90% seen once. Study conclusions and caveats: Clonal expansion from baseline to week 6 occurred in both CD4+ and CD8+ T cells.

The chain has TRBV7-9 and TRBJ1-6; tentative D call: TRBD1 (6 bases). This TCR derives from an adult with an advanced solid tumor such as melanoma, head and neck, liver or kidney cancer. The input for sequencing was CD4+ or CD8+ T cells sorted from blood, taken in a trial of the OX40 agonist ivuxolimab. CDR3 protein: CASSLQGNYNSPLHF. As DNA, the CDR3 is TGTGCCAGCAGCTTACAGGGGAACTATAATTCACCCCTCCACTTT.